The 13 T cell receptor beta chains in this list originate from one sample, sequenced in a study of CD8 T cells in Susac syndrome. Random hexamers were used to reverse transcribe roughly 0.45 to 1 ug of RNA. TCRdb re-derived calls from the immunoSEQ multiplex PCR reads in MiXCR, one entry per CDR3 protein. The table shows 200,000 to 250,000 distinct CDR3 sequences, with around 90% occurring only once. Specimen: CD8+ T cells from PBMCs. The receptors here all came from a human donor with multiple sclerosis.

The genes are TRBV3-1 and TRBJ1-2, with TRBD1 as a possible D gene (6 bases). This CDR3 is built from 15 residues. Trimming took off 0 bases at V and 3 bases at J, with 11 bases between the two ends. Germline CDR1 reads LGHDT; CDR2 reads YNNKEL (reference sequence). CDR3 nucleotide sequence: TGTGCCAGCAGCCAAGATCACAGGGCGGACTATGGCTACACCTTC. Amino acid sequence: CASSQDHRADYGYTF.

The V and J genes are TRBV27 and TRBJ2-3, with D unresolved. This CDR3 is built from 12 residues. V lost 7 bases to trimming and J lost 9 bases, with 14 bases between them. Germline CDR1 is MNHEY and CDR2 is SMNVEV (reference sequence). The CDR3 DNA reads TGTGCCAGCACTGGTACTTTTGGAACGCAGTATTTT. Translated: CASTGTFGTQYF.

CDR3 sequence reads: CASSQYPGGKLFF. The CDR3 nucleotides read TGTGCCAGCAGCCAATACCCGGGGGGAAAACTGTTTTTT. The chain couples TRBV14 to TRBJ1-4; TRBD1 might be the D (5 bases). V lost 2 bases and J 10 bases, leaving 11 bases between the germline ends. The CDR3 runs 13 residues. Germline V gene sequence: CDR1 SGHDN, CDR2 FVKESK.

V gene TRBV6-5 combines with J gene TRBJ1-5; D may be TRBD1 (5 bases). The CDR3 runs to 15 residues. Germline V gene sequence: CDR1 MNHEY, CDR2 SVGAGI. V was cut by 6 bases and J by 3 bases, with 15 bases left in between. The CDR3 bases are TGTGCCAGCAGCAGCTACTCGGGACCCAATCAGCCCCAGCATTTT. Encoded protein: CASSSYSGPNQPQHF.

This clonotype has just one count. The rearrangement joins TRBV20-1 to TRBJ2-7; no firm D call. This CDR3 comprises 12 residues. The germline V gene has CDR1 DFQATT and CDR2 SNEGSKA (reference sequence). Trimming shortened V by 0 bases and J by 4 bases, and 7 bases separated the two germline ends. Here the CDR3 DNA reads TGCAGTGCTAGAGAGACTCTTTACGAGCAGTACTTC. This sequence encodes CSARETLYEQYF.

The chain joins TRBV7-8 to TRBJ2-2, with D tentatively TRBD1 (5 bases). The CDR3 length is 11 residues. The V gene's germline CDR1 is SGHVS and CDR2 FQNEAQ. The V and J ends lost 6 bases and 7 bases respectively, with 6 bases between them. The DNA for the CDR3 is TGTGCCAGCAGAAGGGGCGGGGAGCTGTTTTTT. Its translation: CASRRGGELFF.

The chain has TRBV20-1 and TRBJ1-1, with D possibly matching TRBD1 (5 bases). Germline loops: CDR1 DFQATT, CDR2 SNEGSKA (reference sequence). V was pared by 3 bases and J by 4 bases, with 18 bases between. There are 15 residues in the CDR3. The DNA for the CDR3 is TGCAGTGCTAGCCACCGGGGCAGGTCGAGCACTGAAGCTTTCTTT. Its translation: CSASHRGRSSTEAFF.

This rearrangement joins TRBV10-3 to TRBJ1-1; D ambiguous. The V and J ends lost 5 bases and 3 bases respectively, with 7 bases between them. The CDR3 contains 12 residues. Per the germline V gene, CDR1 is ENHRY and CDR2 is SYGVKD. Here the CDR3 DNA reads TGTGCCATCAGTTGGACGGACACTGAAGCTTTCTTT. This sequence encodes CAISWTDTEAFF.

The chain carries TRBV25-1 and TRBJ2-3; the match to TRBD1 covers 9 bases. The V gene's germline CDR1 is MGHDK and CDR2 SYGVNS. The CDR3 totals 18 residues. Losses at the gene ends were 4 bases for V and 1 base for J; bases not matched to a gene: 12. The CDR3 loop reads CASSGLPGTGSGTDTQYF. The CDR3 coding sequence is TGTGCCAGCAGTGGCCTCCCCGGGACAGGGTCAGGCACAGATACGCAGTATTTT.

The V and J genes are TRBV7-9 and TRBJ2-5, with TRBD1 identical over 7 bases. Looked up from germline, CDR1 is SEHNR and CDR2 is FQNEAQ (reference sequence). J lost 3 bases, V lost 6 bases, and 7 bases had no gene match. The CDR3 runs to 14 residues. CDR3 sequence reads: CASSTTGFEETQYF. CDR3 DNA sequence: TGTGCCAGCAGTACGACAGGGTTTGAAGAGACCCAGTACTTC.

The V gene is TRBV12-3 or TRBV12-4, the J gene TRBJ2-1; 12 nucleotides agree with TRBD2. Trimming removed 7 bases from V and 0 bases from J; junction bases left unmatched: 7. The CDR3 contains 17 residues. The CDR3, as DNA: TGTGCCAGCACCCTAGCGGGAGGGCCTCTCTCCTACAATGAGCAGTTCTTC. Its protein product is CASTLAGGPLSYNEQFF.

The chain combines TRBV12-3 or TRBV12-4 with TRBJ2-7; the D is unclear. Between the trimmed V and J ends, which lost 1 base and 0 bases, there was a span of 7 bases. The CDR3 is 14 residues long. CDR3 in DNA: TGTGCCAGCAGTTTAGAAGGCCTCTCCTACGAGCAGTACTTC. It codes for CASSLEGLSYEQYF.

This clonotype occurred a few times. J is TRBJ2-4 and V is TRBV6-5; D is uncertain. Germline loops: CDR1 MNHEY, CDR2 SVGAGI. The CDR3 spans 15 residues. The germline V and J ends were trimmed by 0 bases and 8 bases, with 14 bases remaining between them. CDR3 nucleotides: TGTGCCAGCAGTTACTCGCTGGAGCCGTGGGACATTCAGTACTTC. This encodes CASSYSLEPWDIQYF.